This record looks at one TCR beta chain sequence and its context. Original processing methods: The authors estimated nucleated cell counts from reference gene primer amplification. Sequencing used immunoSEQ multiplex PCR; TCRdb keeps in-frame clones, though not all of them. Clone size and V and J calls were adopted from that table, with D and trimming inferred from the DNA. The sample includes more than 90,000 clones, around 72% seen only once; the top ten take about 26%. The sample comes from a study of blood T cell repertoires in COVID-19. Study summary: Donors in the United States, Italy and Spain gave samples during acute or convalescent COVID-19. T cells, B-cell-depleted T cells, or PBMCs supplied cDNA or gDNA.

The CDR3 has 12 amino acids. Germline loops: CDR1 LNHDA, CDR2 SQIVND (reference sequence). The V end lost 3 bases, the J end lost 8 bases, and 7 bases lay between the germline ends. The chain joins TRBV19 to TRBJ2-2; no definite D call. What was sequenced was peripheral blood. The TCR comes from a woman aged 55-69 years in a cohort sampled during active or convalescent COVID-19. The CDR3 sequence: CASSIAAGELFF. CDR3 DNA: TGTGCCAGTAGTATTGCGGCAGGGGAGCTGTTTTTT.